The next 9 T cell receptor beta chains were all read from a single sample in a study of blood T cell repertoires in COVID-19. Method: immunoSEQ multiplex PCR; TCRdb's copy keeps in-frame clones and lacks some. This table has about 74,000 clones, approximately 80% appearing once. Input material: peripheral blood. The source is a human donor in a cohort sampled during active COVID-19.

The chain couples TRBV12-3 or TRBV12-4 to TRBJ2-3; D gene unclear. The germline V and J ends were trimmed by 4 bases and 6 bases, with 5 bases remaining between them. The CDR3 contains 11 residues. CDR3: CASSSGDTQYF. The DNA of the CDR3 is TGTGCCAGCAGTTCCGGGGATACGCAGTATTTT.

The chain recombines TRBV10-3 with TRBJ2-7; TRBD1 agrees at 11 bases. The CDR3 length is 16 residues. The V gene's germline CDR1 is ENHRY and CDR2 SYGVKD. The ends lost 5 bases at V and 1 base at J; junction bases unmatched: 7. The CDR3 sequence: CAISPEGTGGSYEQYV. The CDR3 nucleotides are TGTGCCATCAGTCCAGAGGGGACAGGGGGATCCTACGAGCAGTACGTC.

The J gene is TRBJ1-2, the V gene TRBV19; 7 bases line up with TRBD1. V shed 9 bases and J 2 bases; nucleotides not matched to a gene: 12. The CDR3 runs 15 residues. Per germline, CDR1 LNHDA and CDR2 SQIVND (reference sequence). The CDR3 DNA is TGTGCCAGCACAGATGGAGGGGGCGTCAACTATGGCTACACCTTC. Protein: CASTDGGGVNYGYTF.

This chain uses TRBV7-2 with TRBJ1-2; D is possibly TRBD1 (6 bases). CDR1 and CDR2 from the germline V gene are SGHTA and FQGNSA. V was trimmed by 1 base and J by 4 bases, leaving 10 bases between them. This CDR3 spans 14 amino acids. This CDR3 is CASSLDRTAYGYTF. The CDR3 region has the DNA TGTGCCAGCAGCTTAGACAGGACAGCCTATGGCTACACCTTC.

The chain links TRBV10-2 to TRBJ2-7; maybe TRBD1 (6 bases). Germline CDR1 and CDR2: WSHSY and SAAADI. This CDR3 region has 13 residues. V lost 6 bases, J lost 1 base, and 10 bases lay in between. The CDR3 region has the DNA TGCGCCAGCAGCCCCACAGGGTCCTACGAGCAGTACGTC. This gives the protein CASSPTGSYEQYV.

The chain combines TRBV7-2 with TRBJ2-3; the D gene is possibly TRBD2 (5 bases). Germline-derived CDR1 and CDR2 are SGHTA and FQGNSA. V was pared by 5 bases and J by 0 bases, with 15 bases between. The CDR3 has 16 residues. The CDR3 loop is CASSPDAGLSTDTQYF. CDR3 DNA: TGTGCCAGCAGCCCCGACGCGGGCTTAAGCACAGATACGCAGTATTTT.

This sequence joins TRBV18 and TRBJ1-2; D uncertain. Germline loops: CDR1 KGHSH, CDR2 LQKENI. V was cut by 3 bases and J by 2 bases, with 7 bases left in between. The CDR3 length is 13 residues. The CDR3 DNA reads TGTGCCAGCTCACCGGGCCAGAACTATGGCTACACCTTC. It specifies CASSPGQNYGYTF.

The CDR3 nucleotides are TGTGCCAGCAGCCAAGATTCCGGGACTTACAATGAGCAGTTCTTC. It encodes CASSQDSGTYNEQFF. This sequence joins TRBV3-1 (or the pseudogene TRBV3-2) and TRBJ2-1; a possible D gene is TRBD2 (6 bases). Germline V CDR1 and CDR2: LGHDT, YNNKEL (reference sequence). V lost 0 bases and J 4 bases, leaving 10 bases between the germline ends. The CDR3 extends over 15 amino acids.

The chain couples TRBV29-1 to TRBJ1-1, with D tentatively TRBD1 (5 bases). The germline V and J ends were trimmed by 4 bases and 0 bases, with 6 bases remaining between them. The CDR3 has 12 residues. CDR1 is SQVTM and CDR2 is ANQGSEA in the germline V gene. This CDR3 is CSVGQLNTEAFF. The CDR3 DNA sequence: TGCAGCGTTGGACAGTTGAACACTGAAGCTTTCTTT.